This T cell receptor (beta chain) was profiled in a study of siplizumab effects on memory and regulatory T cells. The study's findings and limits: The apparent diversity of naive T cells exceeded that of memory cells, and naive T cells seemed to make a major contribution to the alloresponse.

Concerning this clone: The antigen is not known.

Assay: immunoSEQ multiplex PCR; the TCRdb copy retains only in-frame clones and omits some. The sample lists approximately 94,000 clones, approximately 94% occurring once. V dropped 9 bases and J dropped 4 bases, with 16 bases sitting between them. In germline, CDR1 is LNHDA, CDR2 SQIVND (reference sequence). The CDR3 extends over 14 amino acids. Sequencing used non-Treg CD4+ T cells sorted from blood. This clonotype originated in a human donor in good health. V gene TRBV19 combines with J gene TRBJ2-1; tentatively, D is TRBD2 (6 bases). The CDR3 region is CASTSYSTYNEQFF. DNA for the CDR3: TGTGCCAGCACTAGCTATTCCACGTACAATGAGCAGTTCTTC.